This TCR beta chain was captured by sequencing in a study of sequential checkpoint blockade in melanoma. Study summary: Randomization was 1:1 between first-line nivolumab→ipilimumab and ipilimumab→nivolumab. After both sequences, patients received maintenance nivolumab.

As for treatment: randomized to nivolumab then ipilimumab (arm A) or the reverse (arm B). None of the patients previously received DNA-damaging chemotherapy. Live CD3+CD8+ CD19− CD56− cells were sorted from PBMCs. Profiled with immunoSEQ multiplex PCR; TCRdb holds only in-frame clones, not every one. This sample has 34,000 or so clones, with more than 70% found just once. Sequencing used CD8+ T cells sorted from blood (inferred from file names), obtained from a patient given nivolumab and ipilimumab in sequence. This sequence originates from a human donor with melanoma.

The CDR3 DNA is TGCGCCAGCAGCATTTTCCGTAGCACAGATACGCAGTATTTT. Amino acids: CASSIFRSTDTQYF. The chain joins TRBV5-1 to TRBJ2-3; D not certain. The V end was cut by 4 bases, the J end by 0 bases, with 9 bases between. The V gene's germline CDR1 is SGHRS and CDR2 YFSETQ. The CDR3 consists of 14 residues.